The next 22 T cell receptor beta chains were all read from a single sample in a study of shared clonotypes between healthy human individuals. Positive CCR7 selection of CD45RO-negative cells yielded the naive CD8 cells, and terminally differentiated effector memory CD45RA+ cells were excluded. Here immunoSEQ multiplex PCR was the method, and the copy in TCRdb shows in-frame clones only, minus some. The sample lists hundreds of thousands of clones; just under 97% were seen once. Sequenced sample: naive CD8+ T cells sorted from blood. Receptors originate from a woman aged 30 to 39 in good health.

V gene TRBV11-2 combines with J gene TRBJ2-1, with TRBD2 matching over 7 bases. Germline loops: CDR1 SGHAT, CDR2 FQNNGV. The CDR3 extends over 14 amino acids. The J segment lost 10 bases and the V segment lost 6 bases, leaving 12 bases of the junction unmatched. The CDR3 DNA reads as TGTGCCAGCAGTCAGACTCCGGGGGGTAGAGAGCAGTTCTTC. Translation: CASSQTPGGREQFF.

The chain employs TRBV28 and TRBJ1-1; no clear D gene. Germline V gene data show CDR1 as MDHEN and CDR2 as SYDVKM. V gave up 5 bases and J gave up 2 bases, with 12 bases separating them. The CDR3 totals 14 residues. CDR3 DNA: TGTGCCAGCAGTCTTATGGGAACAAACACTGAAGCTTTCTTT. It specifies CASSLMGTNTEAFF.

The chain carries TRBV2 and TRBJ1-5; D uncertain. CDR1 SNHLY and CDR2 FYNNEI come from the germline V gene. Trimming pared 1 base from V and 1 base from J, leaving 8 bases between. The CDR3 has 15 residues. CDR3 protein: CASSEDGRSNQPQHF. The CDR3 DNA sequence: TGTGCCAGCAGTGAAGATGGACGGAGCAATCAGCCCCAGCATTTT. Full variable domain (rest looked up from reference TRBV2 and TRBJ1-5): EPEVTQTPSHQVTQMGQEVILRCVPISNHLYFYWYRQILGQKVEFLVSFYNNEISEKSEIFDDQFSVERPDGSNFTLKIRSTKLEDSAMYFCASSEDGRSNQPQHFGDGTRLSIL.

The gene calls are TRBV4-1 and TRBJ1-1, with a possible D match to TRBD1 (5 bases). This CDR3 has 15 residues. V lost 4 bases and J 0 bases, leaving 12 bases between the germline ends. Germline V gene sequence: CDR1 MGHRA, CDR2 YSYEKL. CDR3: CASSPGRGMNTEAFF. The DNA of the CDR3 is TGCGCCAGCAGCCCGGGACGGGGAATGAACACTGAAGCTTTCTTT.

This clone was picked up a small number of times. This chain uses TRBV30 with TRBJ1-1; 7 nucleotides line up with TRBD1. Germline loops: CDR1 GTSNPN, CDR2 SVGIG (reference sequence). CDR3 size: 17 residues. V shed 1 base, J shed 1 base, and the junction held 12 bases outside the gene matches. The CDR3 here is CAWSERGNRGPNTEAFF. Written as DNA, the CDR3 is TGTGCCTGGAGTGAGAGGGGTAACAGGGGACCGAACACTGAAGCTTTCTTT.

The V call is TRBV11-2, the J call TRBJ1-3, with a tentative D call TRBD1 (5 bases). Trimming removed 5 bases at V and 7 bases at J, with 18 bases between. This CDR3 has 15 amino acids. Germline V gene sequence: CDR1 SGHAT, CDR2 FQNNGV. Here the CDR3 DNA reads TGTGCCAGCAGCCCAACGGGACTCCTGTCGAACACCATATATTTT. Translation: CASSPTGLLSNTIYF.

In this sample, this clone turned up once. This chain uses TRBV6-5 with TRBJ2-3, with D hard to call. V was shortened by 5 bases and J by 0 bases, with 9 bases between the two germline ends. The CDR3 totals 14 residues. The germline CDR1 and CDR2 sequences are MNHEY and SVGAGI. The CDR3 loop is CASSHPESTDTQYF. CDR3 DNA: TGTGCCAGCAGTCACCCTGAGAGCACAGATACGCAGTATTTT.

The chain joins TRBV5-1 to TRBJ2-1; 8 bases are a match to TRBD2. The junction had 8 bases not matched to a gene; V was cut back by 4 bases and J by 2 bases. The germline V gene encodes CDR1 SGHRS and CDR2 YFSETQ. This CDR3 has 16 residues. The CDR3 DNA follows: TGCGCCAGCAGCGGACGACCGGGACTAGCCTACAATGAGCAGTTCTTC. It encodes CASSGRPGLAYNEQFF.

The J gene is TRBJ2-3, the V gene TRBV13; TRBD2 aligns across 11 bases. V shed 4 bases and J 6 bases; nucleotides not matched to a gene: 9. This CDR3 is built from 16 residues. Germline V gene sequence: CDR1 PRHDT, CDR2 FYEKMQ (reference sequence). Here the CDR3 DNA reads TGTGCCAGCAGCTCCCCTACTAGCGGGAGATCTGATACGCAGTATTTT. It translates to CASSSPTSGRSDTQYF.

This rearrangement joins TRBV9 to TRBJ1-2; TRBD1 aligns across 10 bases. V lost 3 bases, J lost 1 base, and 6 bases stayed unmatched. This CDR3 contains 16 residues. Germline CDR1 SGDLS, CDR2 YYNGEE. The CDR3 loop is CASSARTGGGNYGYTF. The CDR3 DNA reads TGTGCCAGCAGCGCCCGGACAGGGGGGGGTAACTATGGCTACACCTTC.

This chain links TRBV30 with TRBJ1-6, with D unresolved. Germline V CDR1 and CDR2: GTSNPN, SVGIG (reference sequence). The CDR3 length is 16 residues. V was pared by 1 base and J by 1 base, with 11 bases between. CDR3: CAWSGALDSYNSPLHF. CDR3 nucleotide sequence: TGTGCCTGGAGTGGGGCCCTTGATTCCTATAATTCACCCCTCCACTTT.

The V gene is TRBV7-8, the J gene TRBJ2-1; D may correspond to TRBD1 or TRBD2 (5 bases each). CDR1 is SGHVS, CDR2 FQNEAQ, per germline. CDR3 length: 14 amino acids. V gave up 4 bases and J gave up 4 bases, with 11 bases separating them. CDR3 amino acids: CASSSRDPYNEQFF. CDR3 DNA: TGTGCCAGCAGCTCCCGGGACCCTTACAATGAGCAGTTCTTC.

This chain connects TRBV28 to TRBJ2-1; no clear D. Germline CDR1 reads MDHEN; CDR2 reads SYDVKM. V shed 4 bases and J shed 4 bases, with 5 bases lying between them. The CDR3 runs to 12 residues. CDR3 loop: CASSYLYNEQFF. The CDR3 coding sequence is TGTGCCAGCAGTTACCTGTACAATGAGCAGTTCTTC.

V and J are TRBV10-2 and TRBJ2-7; D uncertain. Germline-derived CDR1 and CDR2 are WSHSY and SAAADI. V lost 4 bases and J lost 1, with 2 bases in between. The CDR3 sequence is 11 residues long. This chain's CDR3 is CASSVSYEQYF. The CDR3 DNA is TGCGCCAGCAGTGTATCCTACGAGCAGTACTTC.

The rearrangement joins TRBV28 to TRBJ2-4; TRBD2 matches at 7 bases. Germline-derived CDR1 and CDR2 are MDHEN and SYDVKM. The CDR3 sequence is 14 residues long. With V trimmed by 6 bases and J by 8 bases, 10 bases remained unmatched. The CDR3, as DNA: TGTGCCAGCAGGCCTACCGGGACTACCGACATTCAGTACTTC. It specifies CASRPTGTTDIQYF.

The chain is built from TRBV19 and TRBJ2-1; 11 nucleotides align to TRBD2. Germline loops: CDR1 LNHDA, CDR2 SQIVND (reference sequence). The junction had 7 bases not matched to a gene; V was cut back by 6 bases and J by 6 bases. The CDR3 sequence is 15 residues long. The CDR3 protein is CASRLLAGGPNEQFF. CDR3 sequence (DNA): TGTGCCAGTAGACTCCTAGCGGGAGGACCCAATGAGCAGTTCTTC.

The J gene is TRBJ2-1, the V gene TRBV28; D gene uncertain. This CDR3 comprises 11 residues. V lost 3 bases, J lost 5 bases, and 2 bases lay in between. Germline-derived CDR1 and CDR2 are MDHEN and SYDVKM. The CDR3 loop reads CASSFDNEQFF. Here the CDR3 DNA reads TGTGCCAGCAGTTTCGACAATGAGCAGTTCTTC. The full variable domain, its missing parts supplied by reference TRBV28 and TRBJ2-1, is DVKVTQSSRYLVKRTGEKVFLECVQDMDHENMFWYRQDPGLGLRLIYFSYDVKMKEKGDIPEGYSVSREKKERFSLILESASTNQTSMYLCASSFDNEQFFGPGTRLTVL.

This sequence joins TRBV5-4 and TRBJ1-3, with D maybe TRBD1 (5 bases). This CDR3 has 14 residues. In germline, CDR1 is SGHNT, CDR2 YYREEE (reference sequence). V dropped 2 bases and J dropped 4 bases, with 10 bases sitting between them. CDR3 sequence: CASSFGGDGNTIYF. CDR3 nucleotides: TGTGCCAGCAGCTTCGGGGGAGACGGAAACACCATATATTTT.

V gene TRBV27 combines with J gene TRBJ1-3; 11 bases agree with TRBD1. This CDR3 spans 18 amino acids. CDR1 MNHEY and CDR2 SMNVEV come from the germline V gene (reference sequence). Germline trimming cut 4 bases from V and 7 bases from J; bases unmatched to any gene: 15. The DNA for the CDR3 is TGTGCCAGCAGTTCTGCACCACCCGGACAGGGGGCTTGGAACACCATATATTTT. Amino acid sequence: CASSSAPPGQGAWNTIYF.

The J gene is TRBJ2-1, the V gene TRBV7-9, with a tentative D call TRBD1 (5 bases). This CDR3 has 12 amino acids. Germline V CDR1 and CDR2: SEHNR, FQNEAQ (reference sequence). The V and J ends lost 5 bases and 6 bases respectively, with 8 bases between them. The CDR3 protein is CASSAGFNEQFF. The CDR3 coding sequence is TGTGCCAGCAGCGCAGGGTTCAATGAGCAGTTCTTC.

The rearrangement uses TRBV19 and TRBJ2-2, with 7 bases matching TRBD2. CDR3 length equals 15 residues. The J segment lost 5 bases and the V segment lost 3 bases, leaving 6 bases of the junction unmatched. Germline lookup yields CDR1 LNHDA and CDR2 SQIVND (reference sequence). The CDR3 reads CASSIVAGETGELFF. CDR3 coding DNA: TGTGCCAGTAGTATTGTGGCGGGAGAGACCGGGGAGCTGTTTTTT. The entire variable domain, with the rest obtained from reference TRBV19 and TRBJ2-2, is as follows: DGGITQSPKYLFRKEGQNVTLSCEQNLNHDAMYWYRQDPGQGLRLIYYSQIVNDFQKGDIAEGYSVSREKKESFPLTVTSAQKNPTAFYLCASSIVAGETGELFFGEGSRLTVL.

The CDR3 region has the DNA TGTGCCAGCAGCTTCGTCGAGAACTCGTACGAGCAGTACTTC. Amino acid sequence: CASSFVENSYEQYF. This chain links TRBV5-6 with TRBJ2-7, with D unclear. CDR3 length equals 14 residues. Trimming took 2 bases from V and 4 from J, leaving 13 bases between them. Germline assignment: CDR1 SGHDT and CDR2 YYEEEE.